The sequence of this T cell receptor beta chain was determined in a study of OX40 agonist ivuxolimab in advanced cancers. Study-wide background: Administration of intravenous ivuxolimab to patients occurred every 2 weeks at 0.01 to 10 mg/kg. Antecedent anti-PD-1, anti-PD-L1 or anti-CTLA-4 therapy was permissible, with approximately 44% having received some. Patients undergoing dose escalation presented with hepatocellular carcinoma, melanoma, renal cell or head and neck cancer. Cohort: roughly 79% men, mean age about 60, aged about 20 to 85.

As regards this clone: Sequence at one end of the junction differs from germline and may be a read error.

The protocol was immunoSEQ multiplex PCR, while the TCRdb copy is restricted to in-frame clones and leaves out a portion. The sample carries approximately 75,000 clones, over 75% recorded once. The germline V gene has CDR1 SSHAT and CDR2 FNYEAQ (reference sequence). This CDR3 has 14 amino acids. The sequence came from an adult with an advanced solid tumor such as melanoma, head and neck, liver or kidney cancer. The chain joins TRBV7-7 to TRBJ2-3; TRBD2 matches at 7 bases. Sample: CD4+ or CD8+ T cells sorted from blood, taken in a trial of the OX40 agonist ivuxolimab. CDR3 protein: CASSQRLAPDTQYF. The CDR3 nucleotides read TGTGCTAGCAGCCAACGACTAGCCCCAGATACGCAGTATTTT.